Shown below are 19 T cell receptor beta chains from a single sample sequenced in a study of blood T cell repertoires in COVID-19. Sequencing was performed with immunoSEQ multiplex PCR; in TCRdb, only in-frame clones are kept and a portion is missing. Of roughly 260,000 clones in the sample, roughly nine tenths are singletons; the top ten hold 1% to 1.5%. Sequencing input: PBMCs or T cells enriched from blood (not recorded which). These receptors all come from a human donor in a cohort exposed to, infected with or recovered from COVID-19 (not recorded which). The donor label of this sample is uncertain.

The chain has TRBV19 and TRBJ1-4; 11 bases align to TRBD1. J gave up 7 bases and V 7 bases, and 5 bases lay outside the gene matches. Germline V gives CDR1 LNHDA, CDR2 SQIVND (reference sequence). The CDR3 consists of 14 residues. The CDR3 is CASKDGQGAEKLFF. CDR3 nucleotide sequence: TGTGCCAGTAAAGACGGACAGGGGGCTGAAAAACTGTTTTTT.

This clone was detected only once. The J gene is TRBJ1-1, the V gene TRBV15; a possible D gene is TRBD1 (5 bases). The CDR3 is 15 residues long. Trimming stripped 0 bases from V and 1 base from J, with 9 bases between. Germline loops: CDR1 LNHNV, CDR2 YYDKDF (reference sequence). The CDR3 sequence is CATSRDRARNTEAFF. The CDR3 DNA follows: TGTGCCACCAGCAGAGACAGGGCGCGGAACACTGAAGCTTTCTTT.

As concerns this clone: Different DNA sequences within this sample yield the same CDR3. The gene calls are TRBV19 and TRBJ2-2; a weak D match, TRBD1 (5 bases). Germline-derived CDR1 and CDR2 are LNHDA and SQIVND (reference sequence). V lost 6 bases and J lost 3, with 14 bases in between. The CDR3 is 15 residues long. The CDR3 sequence: CASRTEDTDTGELFF. The CDR3 coding sequence is TGTGCCAGTAGGACAGAAGACACAGACACCGGGGAGCTGTTTTTT.

This chain connects TRBV10-2 to TRBJ1-1; TRBD1 agrees at 7 bases. CDR3 length: 15 amino acids. Looked up from germline, CDR1 is WSHSY and CDR2 is SAAADI. V dropped 2 bases and J dropped 8; count of bases not matched to a gene: 11. The chain's CDR3 is CASSEPNRGMVEAFF. The CDR3 nucleotides read TGCGCCAGCAGTGAGCCCAACAGGGGCATGGTCGAAGCTTTCTTT.

This chain joins TRBV13 and TRBJ2-7, with 9 bases identical to TRBD1. The CDR3 is 14 amino acids. CDR1 and CDR2 from the germline V gene are PRHDT and FYEKMQ (reference sequence). Trimming at V came to 5 bases and at J to 3 bases, leaving 5 bases not matched to a gene. CDR3 in amino acids: CASSPRTGDYEQYF. CDR3 DNA sequence: TGTGCCAGCAGCCCCAGGACAGGGGACTACGAGCAGTACTTC.

This clone was counted once. The chain recombines TRBV30 with TRBJ2-5; TRBD1 agrees at 7 bases. Germline V gives CDR1 GTSNPN, CDR2 SVGIG (reference sequence). J was trimmed by 5 bases and V by 3 bases; bases with no gene match: 6. This CDR3 contains 13 residues. The DNA of the CDR3 is TGTGCCTGGAGGAACAGGGGCCCGGAGACCCAGTACTTC. Translation gives CAWRNRGPETQYF.

The chain joins TRBV3-1 (or the pseudogene TRBV3-2) to TRBJ1-2; 12 bases align to TRBD1. CDR3 length: 15 residues. V trimming: 3 bases; J trimming: 7 bases; junction bases outside the gene matches: 6. Germline loops: CDR1 LGHDT, CDR2 YNNKEL (reference sequence). The CDR3 nucleotides are TGTGCCAGCAGCCACGGGGACAGGGGGCGTACTGGCTACACCTTC. Protein product: CASSHGDRGRTGYTF.

This chain connects TRBV5-1 to TRBJ2-7, with D perhaps matching TRBD2 (6 bases). Germline CDR1 is SGHRS and CDR2 is YFSETQ. The germline V and J ends were trimmed by 5 bases and 6 bases, with 18 bases remaining between them. The CDR3 has 14 amino acids. DNA for the CDR3: TGCGCCAGCAGGGGAGGCCTAAACCAGGGCGAGCAGTACTTC. Amino acids: CASRGGLNQGEQYF.

J is TRBJ2-1 and V is TRBV27; TRBD2 matches at 13 bases. The junction had 5 bases not matched to a gene; V was cut back by 5 bases and J by 10 bases. This CDR3 is built from 14 residues. Germline-derived CDR1 and CDR2 are MNHEY and SMNVEV (reference sequence). The CDR3 loop is CASSRPGLAGEQFF. Here the CDR3 DNA reads TGTGCCAGCAGTAGACCGGGACTAGCGGGGGAGCAGTTCTTC.

The rearrangement links TRBV5-1 to TRBJ2-4; the D gene is possibly TRBD1 (5 bases). The V end was cut by 0 bases, the J end by 0 bases, with 19 bases between. The CDR3 spans 19 residues. Per the germline V gene, CDR1 is SGHRS and CDR2 is YFSETQ. CDR3 sequence: CASSLGLKGKILAKNIQYF. The CDR3 nucleotides read TGCGCCAGCAGCTTGGGCCTCAAGGGGAAAATACTAGCCAAAAACATTCAGTACTTC.

The chain uses TRBV18 and TRBJ2-1; 9 bases map to TRBD1. CDR3 length: 14 residues. V shed 8 bases and J 6 bases; nucleotides not matched to a gene: 8. The germline gives CDR1 KGHSH, CDR2 LQKENI. CDR3 region: CASARGQGSNEQFF. CDR3 nucleotide sequence: TGTGCCAGCGCGCGGGGACAGGGCTCCAATGAGCAGTTCTTC.

The chain is built from TRBV7-9 and TRBJ2-3, with D uncertain. The V end lost 0 bases, the J end lost 8 bases, and 9 bases lay between the germline ends. The CDR3 contains 13 residues. The V gene's germline CDR1 is SEHNR and CDR2 FQNEAQ (reference sequence). CDR3 DNA: TGTGCCAGCAGCTTAGCGGGCAGTGGTACGCAGTATTTT. Its protein is CASSLAGSGTQYF.

This chain connects TRBV4-1 to TRBJ1-1, with 10 nucleotides matching TRBD1. This CDR3 region has 15 residues. CDR1 is MGHRA and CDR2 is YSYEKL in the germline V gene. Trimming cost V 4 bases and J 3 bases; bases outside gene matches: 5. CDR3 sequence (DNA): TGCGCCAGCAGCCCTCGACAGGGGGCGGACACTGAAGCTTTCTTT. Its protein is CASSPRQGADTEAFF.

This chain uses TRBV18 with TRBJ2-5, with TRBD1 as a possible D gene (6 bases). Looked up from germline, CDR1 is KGHSH and CDR2 is LQKENI. The V end was cut by 2 bases, the J end by 0 bases, with 10 bases between. The CDR3 is 15 amino acids. The CDR3 reads CASSPNQGYQETQYF. CDR3 nucleotide sequence: TGTGCCAGCTCACCAAACCAGGGGTACCAAGAGACCCAGTACTTC.

A word on this clone: A junction boundary mismatches the germline segment, possibly from a read error. The chain recombines TRBV4-1 with TRBJ1-3; D remains ambiguous. In germline, CDR1 is MGHRA, CDR2 YSYEKL. The CDR3 contains 12 residues. CDR3 in amino acids: CASSYNGDTIYF. In DNA form, the CDR3 reads TGCGCCAGCAGCTACAATGGAGACACCATATATTTT.

The chain combines TRBV4-3 with TRBJ2-3; 15 nucleotides agree with TRBD2. This CDR3 region has 15 residues. Germline CDR1 reads LGHNA; CDR2 reads YSLEER. Trimming removed 4 bases from V and 4 bases from J; junction bases left unmatched: 0. The CDR3 sequence is CASSRTSGGADTQYF. DNA of the CDR3: TGCGCCAGCAGCCGGACTAGCGGGGGGGCAGATACGCAGTATTTT.

V is TRBV30 and J is TRBJ1-1; possible D gene TRBD1, 5 bases. This CDR3 has 13 residues. Germline CDR1 and CDR2: GTSNPN and SVGIG (reference sequence). V lost 4 bases and J 1 base, leaving 10 bases between the germline ends. The CDR3 loop reads CAWTKDKNTEAFF. In DNA, the CDR3 is TGTGCCTGGACCAAGGACAAGAACACTGAAGCTTTCTTT. Using reference TRBV30 and TRBJ1-1 for the parts outside the CDR3, the full variable domain is SQTIHQWPATLVQPVGSPLSLECTVEGTSNPNLYWYRQAAGRGLQLLFYSVGIGQISSEVPQNLSASRPQDRQFILSSKKLLLSDSGFYLCAWTKDKNTEAFFGQGTRLTVV.

The chain combines TRBV9 with TRBJ1-1, with 8 nucleotides matching TRBD1. Germline V gives CDR1 SGDLS, CDR2 YYNGEE. The CDR3 extends over 13 amino acids. The V segment lost 6 bases and the J segment 2 bases; nucleotides outside the gene matches: 3. CDR3 sequence reads: CASKGQVNTEAFF. CDR3 sequence (DNA): TGTGCCAGCAAGGGACAGGTTAACACTGAAGCTTTCTTT.

The chain joins TRBV5-1 to TRBJ2-7; the D gene is possibly TRBD2 (6 bases). In germline, CDR1 is SGHRS, CDR2 YFSETQ. The CDR3 spans 15 residues. Trimming took off 1 base at V and 6 bases at J, with 17 bases between the two ends. CDR3 in amino acids: CASSLRSLAIREQYF. In nucleotides, the CDR3 is TGCGCCAGCAGCTTGCGTTCGCTAGCGATTCGCGAGCAGTACTTC. Based on the CDR3 plus reference TRBV5-1 and TRBJ2-7, the full variable domain is KAGVTQTPRYLIKTRGQQVTLSCSPISGHRSVSWYQQTPGQGLQFLFEYFSETQRNKGNFPGRFSGRQFSNSRSEMNVSTLELGDSALYLCASSLRSLAIREQYFGPGTRLTVT.